This TCR beta chain was sequenced for a study of regulatory T cells in long-lasting Graves disease (dated by TCRdb to 2020 to 2022). For context, the study as a whole: Persistent Graves' disease meant more than 5 years of antithyroid drug treatment with TSH receptor autoantibodies that stayed positive. Patients with persistent Graves' disease were compared with patients with newly diagnosed Graves' disease using TCR sequencing and RNA sequencing of peripheral blood. The study was conducted in China and was registered as a clinical trial. A total of roughly 35 samples underwent TCR sequencing: around 13 from persistent and about 20 from newly diagnosed Graves' disease patients. In the clinical cohort, patients with persistent Graves' disease had used antithyroid drugs for an average of about 10 years.

Study-wide findings and limitations: Only peripheral blood was studied, because thyroid tissue, the primary lesion, was inaccessible. Persistent disease showed preferential use of TRBV28, TRBJ1-2 and TRBJ2-5, whereas newly diagnosed disease favored TRBV20-1 and TRBJ2-1. The authors noted that the small sample size was a limitation that may lower accuracy. Only the TCR beta chain was sequenced and analyzed. Persistent Graves' disease patients showed lower TCR Shannon entropy and fewer highly expanded clones than newly diagnosed patients, suggesting clonal expansion. A larger number of public clonotypes was shared among persistent patients (around 2,500) than among newly diagnosed patients (around 880).

In the germline V gene (reference sequence), CDR1 corresponds to DFQATT and CDR2 to SNEGSKA. The CDR3 runs 14 amino acids, cysteine and phenylalanine included. Kept here is only the CDR3 DNA, which spans 42 bases and is read in frame from base 1. Comment on this clonotype: The target of this receptor is not known. The sample holds no much larger clone one base away, and base qualities are not on file.

The sample's time point label is to be understood as: persistent/refractory GD, antithyroid drugs over 5 years with positive TRAb. RNA was extracted from PBMCs in TRIzol for both TCR sequencing and RNA sequencing. The diagnosis of Graves' disease was made according to American Thyroid Association guidelines. Patients for the study were recruited at an endocrinology department in Xi'an, China. From each patient, about 9 milliliters of peripheral blood was collected into an EDTA anticoagulant tube. Ficoll Paque Plus density gradient separation was used to isolate PBMCs, and no further T cell sorting was performed. An Agilent 2100 Bioanalyzer and agarose gel were used to check RNA quality, while a NanoDrop 2000 measured RNA concentration. Library method: multiplex PCR. The instrument given in TCRdb is Illumina HiSeq 4000. CDR3 regions were amplified by Arm-PCR with iRepertoire HTBI primers to construct TCR beta libraries. Before sequencing, the PCR products underwent gel purification. The source study handled its data this way. Gene usage analysis of CDR3 amino acid clonotypes used the approximately 62 TRBV and about 13 TRBJ segments found across samples. Filtered high-quality paired reads were merged into contigs using COPE and FqMerger. BLAST was used to align contigs to IMGT TRBV, TRBD and TRBJ reference genes, with CDR3 defined following IMGT. Any clonotype with a frequency above 0.1% was counted as a highly expanded clone. Shannon entropy served as the measure of repertoire diversity, while the Gini coefficient captured V-J evenness. Clonotypes shared by more than one individual were considered public. The public sequencing data were trimmed at Q25 with fastp and processed into clonotypes with MiXCR by TCRdb, which kept only in-frame beta chains. A single entry per CDR3 protein holds the most common genes and DNA from its merged rows. Clone size and V and J calls follow TCRdb, not the original study. For this sample the table gives some 430,000 distinct CDR3 sequences, of which around a fifth were detected only once. The ten largest clones represent around 7% of the sample.

Here the chain combines TRBV20-1 and TRBJ1-1; TRBD1 is perhaps the D gene, given 6 matching bases. The input for sequencing was peripheral blood mononuclear cells (PBMCs), taken when the disease was refractory, from a patient treated with antithyroid drugs. This receptor was obtained from a female donor with Graves disease. The nucleotides read TGCGGTGAAAGAGGGGGGGCCCTGAACACTGAAGCTTTCTTT. This gives the protein CGERGGALNTEAFF.